A single sample is the source of the 5 T cell receptor beta chains below, sequenced in a study of cytomegalovirus exposure and HLA in healthy donors. This table comes from immunoSEQ multiplex PCR, and its TCRdb copy is limited to in-frame clones, with some not included. The table has 100,000 to 150,000 clones, more than 95% seen once. Sequencing used PBMCs. Receptor source: a man aged 18 to 29 in good health and CMV-seronegative.

This chain links TRBV30 with TRBJ2-5; 9 bases are shared with TRBD2. The germline gives CDR1 GTSNPN, CDR2 SVGIG (reference sequence). The CDR3 consists of 15 residues. Unmatched junction bases numbered 11, after V lost 5 bases and J lost 4 bases. As DNA, the CDR3 is TGTGCCTGGGGGGGACTAGCAGCTGGATTAGAGACCCAGTACTTC. This translates into CAWGGLAAGLETQYF.

The J gene is TRBJ1-1, the V gene TRBV5-4, with D perhaps TRBD1 (6 bases). The V end lost 3 bases, the J end lost 3 bases, and 9 bases lay between the germline ends. CDR1 is SGHNT, CDR2 YYREEE, per germline (reference sequence). This CDR3 has 13 residues. CDR3 bases: TGTGCCAGCAGCTCGCAGGGGTACACTGAAGCTTTCTTT. It yields the protein CASSSQGYTEAFF.

This chain links TRBV28 with TRBJ2-2; a weak D match, TRBD1 (6 bases). Trimming stripped 7 bases from V and 1 base from J, with 10 bases between. This CDR3 is 14 amino acids long. The germline gives CDR1 MDHEN, CDR2 SYDVKM. The DNA of the CDR3 is TGTGCCAGCACCGTGACAGGGAACACCGGGGAGCTGTTTTTT. As protein: CASTVTGNTGELFF.

V gene TRBV5-1 combines with J gene TRBJ1-1, with a possible D match to TRBD1 (6 bases). The germline CDR1 and CDR2 sequences are SGHRS and YFSETQ. The length of the CDR3 is 14 residues. With 3 bases removed from V and 0 bases from J, the gap between germline ends came to 9 bases. In nucleotides, the CDR3 is TGCGCCAGCAGCTGGACAGCACTGAACACTGAAGCTTTCTTT. Protein sequence: CASSWTALNTEAFF.

The sample holds one count of this clone. V usage is TRBV5-4 and J usage is TRBJ1-2; D gene uncertain. From germline, CDR1 is SGHNT and CDR2 YYREEE (reference sequence). Trimming stripped 0 bases from V and 3 bases from J, with 12 bases between. This CDR3 is 15 amino acids long. The CDR3 sequence is CASSLGEESYYGYTF. DNA of the CDR3: TGTGCCAGCAGCTTGGGAGAGGAGAGTTACTATGGCTACACCTTC.